These T cell receptor beta chains were read from a single sample in a study of blood T cell repertoires in COVID-19. Data came from immunoSEQ multiplex PCR; TCRdb stores just in-frame clones and leaves some out. The sample gives over 150,000 clones, more than 70% of which show up once; more than 9% is in the top ten. Sequenced: peripheral blood. The source is a woman aged 80 or over with active or convalescent COVID-19. Both conserved end residues are part of each CDR3. A D gene is named only where the DNA matches it firmly. Clone size, where shown, is once, few, many, or a class for clones that have expanded.

J gene | clone size | CDR3 length | V gene | D gene | CDR3 DNA | CDR3 protein
TRBJ2-1 | NA | 15 | TRBV5-1 | TRBD1 | TGCGCCAGCAGCTTGGCCGGGACAGGGTTCGATGAGCAGTTCTTC | CASSLAGTGFDEQFF
TRBJ2-2 | NA | 19 | TRBV11-2 | TRBD2 | TGTGCCAGCAGTCGACTAGCGGGAGGGCCTCCGAGCAAGTCCGGGGAGCTGTTTTTT | CASSRLAGGPPSKSGELFF
TRBJ1-5 | NA | 15 | TRBV4-1 | NA | TGCGCCAGCAGCCTCAATTGGGCTGGCAATCAGCCCCAGCATTTT | CASSLNWAGNQPQHF
TRBJ2-4 | few | 18 | TRBV4-1 | NA | TGCGCCAGCAGCCAAGATGCCCGGGGAATGCTGGCCAAAAACATTCAGTACTTC | CASSQDARGMLAKNIQYF
TRBJ2-2 | NA | 16 | TRBV4-1 | NA | TGCGCCAGCAGCCAATATAGCGGATCGAACACCGGGGAGCTGTTTTTT | CASSQYSGSNTGELFF
TRBJ1-1 | NA | 12 | TRBV30 | NA | TGTGCCTGGAGTGACAGGAGCACTGAAGCTTTCTTT | CAWSDRSTEAFF
TRBJ1-5 | NA | 15 | TRBV2 | NA | TGTGCCAGCAGTGACAGGTTTTTTGTAAATCAGCCCCAGCATTTT | CASSDRFFVNQPQHF
TRBJ2-1 | NA | 17 | TRBV19 | TRBD2 | TGTGCCAGTAGTATAAGAAGGGTAGCGGGAGCGAACAATGAGCAGTTCTTC | CASSIRRVAGANNEQFF
TRBJ2-1 | NA | 13 | TRBV24-1 | NA | TGTGCCACCAGTGACGCCCCTAGGGGAAAGCAGTTCTTC | CATSDAPRGKQFF
TRBJ2-2 | NA | 14 | TRBV11-2 | NA | TGTGCCCCTTTAGCGACAGGTCACACCGGGGAGCTGTTTTTT | CAPLATGHTGELFF
TRBJ1-2 | NA | 12 | TRBV7-3 | TRBD1 | TGTGCCACCGGGGACAGGGGGCGTGGCTACACCTTC | CATGDRGRGYTF
TRBJ2-2 | NA | 12 | TRBV20-1 | NA | TGCAGTGCAAGTACGGGGTCCGGGGAGCTGTTTTTT | CSASTGSGELFF
TRBJ2-3 | NA | 16 | TRBV5-5 | TRBD2 | TGTGCCAGCAGCTTGGGACTAGCGGGGTTCACAGATACGCAGTATTTT | CASSLGLAGFTDTQYF
TRBJ1-6 | few | 17 | TRBV5-4 | NA | TGTGCCAGCAGCGATGCCCAGGGAGGGACTAGGGATTCACCCCTCCACTTT | CASSDAQGGTRDSPLHF
TRBJ1-2 | NA | 15 | TRBV7-6 | NA | TGTGCCAGCAGCTTAGCGTTTAAGGGGTACTATGGCTACACCTTC | CASSLAFKGYYGYTF
TRBJ1-2 | once | 15 | TRBV4-2 | NA | TGTGCCAGCAGCCAAGAACAGGGTGTTCACTATGGCTACACCTTC | CASSQEQGVHYGYTF
TRBJ2-7 | NA | 15 | TRBV5-1 | NA | TGCGCCAGCAGCCCACGTGGTAGCGGAACCTACGAGCAGTACTTC | CASSPRGSGTYEQYF
TRBJ2-3 | NA | 14 | TRBV7-3 | TRBD2 | TGTGCCAGCAGCCCAGGGACTAGCGGGGTTACGCAGTATTTT | CASSPGTSGVTQYF
TRBJ2-5 | NA | 16 | TRBV5-1 | TRBD1 | TGCGCCAGTAGATCCTTGGGACAGGGGGTCGGAGAGACCCAGTACTTC | CASRSLGQGVGETQYF
TRBJ2-7 | NA | 13 | TRBV5-1 | TRBD1 | TGCGCCAGCAGCTGGACAGGGGATCCCGAGCAGTACTTC | CASSWTGDPEQYF
TRBJ1-1 | NA | 14 | TRBV5-4 | TRBD1 | TGTGCCAGCAAGGGACAGGGCCTGAACACTGAAGCTTTCTTT | CASKGQGLNTEAFF
TRBJ2-7 | NA | 16 | TRBV4-1 | TRBD2 | TGCGCCAGCAGCCCCAGCCCTAGCGGGAGGGCCGGGGAGCAGTACTTC | CASSPSPSGRAGEQYF
TRBJ1-2 | NA | 16 | TRBV9 | NA | TGTGCCAGCAGCGTAGACATTGGGGACTCGGTACATGGCTACACCTTC | CASSVDIGDSVHGYTF
TRBJ2-6 | NA | 16 | TRBV6-1 | NA | TGTGCCAGCAGTGCCGACCCAGGGGTTGGGGCCAACGTCCTGACTTTC | CASSADPGVGANVLTF
TRBJ2-7 | NA | 14 | TRBV7-2 | NA | TGTGCCAGCAGCTTAACGACAGGATCCTACGAGCAGTACTTC | CASSLTTGSYEQYF
TRBJ2-1 | once | 14 | TRBV11-2 | NA | TGTGCCAGCACCTACGGTAACTCCTACAATGAGCAGTTCTTC | CASTYGNSYNEQFF
TRBJ2-7 | NA | 15 | TRBV2 | TRBD2 | TGTGCCAGCAGTCTTGGGACTAGCGGCGGGCGCGAGCAGTACTTC | CASSLGTSGGREQYF
TRBJ1-4 | NA | 14 | TRBV6-6 | TRBD1 | TGTGCCAGCAGTCGACAGGGTTCGCAGGAAAAACTGTTTTTT | CASSRQGSQEKLFF
TRBJ2-6 | NA | 18 | TRBV4-1 | TRBD2 | TGCGCCAGCAGCCAAGGGGAGGGGAGGATAACTGGGGCCAACGTCCTGACTTTC | CASSQGEGRITGANVLTF
TRBJ2-1 | NA | 13 | TRBV7-7 | NA | TGTGCCAGCAGCTTAGTGCGTTACAATGAGCAGTTCTTC | CASSLVRYNEQFF
TRBJ2-3 | NA | 16 | TRBV5-1 | TRBD2 | TGCGCCAGCAGCCCGGGACTAGCGGGAGCTAAAGATACGCAGTATTTT | CASSPGLAGAKDTQYF
TRBJ1-3 | NA | 15 | TRBV7-9 | TRBD1 | TGTGCCAGCAGCTTAGCGACAGGGTCCGGAAACACCATATATTTT | CASSLATGSGNTIYF
TRBJ2-5 | many | 15 | TRBV19 | TRBD1 | TGTGCCAGTAAGACCCCGGGACAGCCGGCAGAGACCCAGTACTTC | CASKTPGQPAETQYF
TRBJ1-2 | NA | 14 | TRBV28 | TRBD1 | TGTGCCAGCAGTTCATCAGGGGGCGCGGGTGGCTACACCTTC | CASSSSGGAGGYTF
TRBJ1-1 | once | 13 | TRBV20-1 | NA | TGCAGTGCTAGTGGGTCGGGGTACACTGAAGCTTTCTTT | CSASGSGYTEAFF
TRBJ1-1 | NA | 15 | TRBV28 | NA | TGTGCCAGCAGACCGACAAGGGGGATGAACACTGAAGCTTTCTTT | CASRPTRGMNTEAFF
TRBJ2-7 | NA | 14 | TRBV5-1 | TRBD1 | TGCGCCAGCAGCCAACAGGGGCCCTCCTACGAGCAGTACTTC | CASSQQGPSYEQYF
TRBJ2-7 | NA | 15 | TRBV7-2 | TRBD2 | TGTGCCAGCAGCTATTCTAGCGGGTTCCCCTACGAGCAGTACTTC | CASSYSSGFPYEQYF
TRBJ1-5 | once | 13 | TRBV6-5 | NA | TGTGCCAGCAGGAAATTAGGGGATCAGCCCCAGCATTTT | CASRKLGDQPQHF
TRBJ2-3 | NA | 14 | TRBV11-2 | TRBD2 | TGTGCCAGCCGGAGGGCGGGGGGCACAGATACGCAGTATTTT | CASRRAGGTDTQYF
TRBJ2-3 | NA | 15 | TRBV10-3 | TRBD2 | TGTGCCATCAGTCGAAGCGGGAGAGGAGCAGATACGCAGTATTTT | CAISRSGRGADTQYF
TRBJ1-3 | NA | 14 | TRBV5-4 | TRBD1 | TGTGCCAGCAGCTCTCCCGCACAGGGGAACACCATATATTTT | CASSSPAQGNTIYF
TRBJ2-7 | NA | 15 | TRBV6-5 | TRBD2 | TGTGCCAGCAGTTACAGTAGCGGGACCTCCTACGAGCAGTACTTC | CASSYSSGTSYEQYF
TRBJ1-2 | NA | 12 | TRBV7-9 | NA | TGTGCCAGCAGCTTAGAAACAGATGGCTGCACCTTC | CASSLETDGCTF
TRBJ2-2 | NA | 15 | TRBV5-1 | TRBD1 | TGCGCCAGCAGCTCCCGGACAGGGGAAACCGGGGAGCTGTTTTTT | CASSSRTGETGELFF
TRBJ2-3 | NA | 13 | TRBV19 | TRBD2 | TGTGCCAGTAGTAGCGGGGGACCGGATACGCAGTATTTT | CASSSGGPDTQYF
TRBJ2-2 | NA | 16 | TRBV30 | NA | TGTGCCTGGAGTGATTCACCTCTCAGGGGCAACGGGGAGCTGTTTTTT | CAWSDSPLRGNGELFF
TRBJ2-2 | once | 17 | TRBV7-9 | NA | TGTGCCAGCAGCCCGGCCCGGGTAGCGGAGAACACCGGGGAGCTGTTTTTT | CASSPARVAENTGELFF
TRBJ2-5 | NA | 13 | TRBV19 | NA | TGTGCCAGTAGCGAGAGGCGACAAGAGACCCAGTACTTC | CASSERRQETQYF
TRBJ2-3 | once | 15 | TRBV7-2 | TRBD2 | TGTGCCAGCAGCACGGGACTAGCGGGAACAGATACGCAGTATTTT | CASSTGLAGTDTQYF
TRBJ2-1 | NA | 21 | TRBV7-3 | TRBD2 | TGTGCCAGCAGCTTAATTGGGACTAGCGGGAGGGCTGGTGTTTTTTACAATGAGCAGTTCTTC | CASSLIGTSGRAGVFYNEQFF